This paragraph covers one TCR beta chain sequence. These data are taken from a study of blood T cell repertoires in COVID-19. Generated by immunoSEQ multiplex PCR, the TCRdb table keeps only in-frame clones and is missing some. The table includes around 200,000 clones, roughly 85% detected once. The CDR3 has 15 residues. Germline CDR1 reads MNHEY; CDR2 reads SVGEGT. V gave up 2 bases and J gave up 0 bases, with 8 bases separating them. Cohort placement rested on clinical history that participants reported themselves. The receptor was derived from a man aged 35 to 55 who had recovered from COVID-19. The chain joins TRBV6-2 or TRBV6-3 to TRBJ1-3; D is ambiguous. Input material: PBMCs or T cells enriched from blood (not recorded which). CDR3 sequence: CASSYPGISGNTIYF. The CDR3 region has the DNA TGTGCCAGCAGTTACCCGGGGATCTCTGGAAACACCATATATTTT.